These T cell receptor beta chains were read from a single sample in a study of blood T cell repertoires in COVID-19. Sequencing was performed with immunoSEQ multiplex PCR; in TCRdb, only in-frame clones are kept and a portion is missing. The top ten hold approximately 2.1% of the sample, which has 250,000 to 300,000 clones, 80% to 95% seen once. The sequencing input was peripheral blood. Receptors originate from a woman aged 25 to 39 with COVID-19, enrolled during active disease. CDR3s include the opening cysteine and the closing phenylalanine or tryptophan. The order of the fields is D gene, J gene, V gene, CDR3 protein, CDR3 DNA. The D gene is left open where the match is weak.

d_gene: TRBD1
j_gene: TRBJ1-2
v_gene: TRBV15
CDR3aa: CATSLNRGPNYGYTF
CDR3nt: TGTGCCACCAGCTTAAACAGGGGGCCGAACTATGGCTACACCTTC

d_gene: TRBD1
j_gene: TRBJ1-1
v_gene: TRBV19
CDR3aa: CASSPDRGVNTEAFF
CDR3nt: TGTGCCAGTAGTCCCGACAGGGGGGTGAACACTGAAGCTTTCTTT

d_gene: TRBD2
j_gene: TRBJ2-3
v_gene: TRBV5-1
CDR3aa: CASSSRLLANTDTQYF
CDR3nt: TGCGCCAGCAGCTCCCGACTACTAGCGAACACAGATACGCAGTATTTT

d_gene: .
j_gene: TRBJ2-3
v_gene: TRBV19
CDR3aa: CASSMGGTVTDTQYF
CDR3nt: TGTGCCAGTAGTATGGGAGGAACAGTCACAGATACGCAGTATTTT

d_gene: .
j_gene: TRBJ1-1
v_gene: TRBV19
CDR3aa: CASRQGRHTEAFF
CDR3nt: TGTGCCAGTAGGCAGGGCCGGCACACTGAAGCTTTCTTT

d_gene: TRBD2
j_gene: TRBJ2-3
v_gene: TRBV27
CDR3aa: CASSLLGAGGGTDTQYF
CDR3nt: TGTGCCAGCAGTTTACTCGGAGCGGGAGGGGGCACAGATACGCAGTATTTT

d_gene: TRBD2
j_gene: TRBJ2-1
v_gene: TRBV7-8
CDR3aa: CASSLMVAGLSGNEQFF
CDR3nt: TGTGCCAGCAGCTTAATGGTAGCGGGTCTATCGGGGAATGAGCAGTTCTTC

d_gene: .
j_gene: TRBJ1-4
v_gene: TRBV5-1
CDR3aa: CASSLYLGGLNEKLFF
CDR3nt: TGCGCCAGCAGCTTGTATTTGGGGGGGCTAAATGAAAAACTGTTTTTT

d_gene: .
j_gene: TRBJ2-2
v_gene: TRBV18
CDR3aa: CASSPSGNTGELFF
CDR3nt: TGTGCCAGCTCACCTAGCGGGAACACCGGGGAGCTGTTTTTT

d_gene: .
j_gene: TRBJ1-1
v_gene: TRBV19
CDR3aa: CASSILEGRGKNTEAFF
CDR3nt: TGTGCCAGTAGTATACTCGAAGGTAGAGGGAAGAACACTGAAGCTTTCTTT

d_gene: TRBD2
j_gene: TRBJ2-1
v_gene: TRBV9
CDR3aa: CASSVEGGLEHEQFF
CDR3nt: TGTGCCAGCAGCGTAGAAGGGGGACTAGAGCATGAGCAGTTCTTC

d_gene: TRBD1
j_gene: TRBJ1-1
v_gene: TRBV5-1
CDR3aa: CASSAGQGLAKNTEAFF
CDR3nt: TGCGCCAGCAGCGCCGGACAGGGTTTGGCGAAGAACACTGAAGCTTTCTTT

d_gene: .
j_gene: TRBJ1-5
v_gene: TRBV25-1
CDR3aa: CASSGQGVSNQPQHF
CDR3nt: TGTGCCAGCAGTGGCCAAGGGGTTAGCAATCAGCCCCAGCATTTT

d_gene: TRBD2
j_gene: TRBJ2-7
v_gene: TRBV28
CDR3aa: CASSSHSGRHSYEQYF
CDR3nt: TGTGCCAGCAGTTCCCATAGCGGGAGGCATTCCTACGAGCAGTACTTC

d_gene: TRBD1
j_gene: TRBJ1-2
v_gene: TRBV29-1
CDR3aa: CSVDGQGIKGYTF
CDR3nt: TGCAGCGTCGATGGACAGGGCATTAAAGGCTACACCTTC

d_gene: TRBD2
j_gene: TRBJ2-4
v_gene: TRBV9
CDR3aa: CASSVGEGNIQYF
CDR3nt: TGTGCCAGCAGCGTAGGGGAGGGAAACATTCAGTACTTC

d_gene: .
j_gene: TRBJ2-1
v_gene: TRBV6-4
CDR3aa: CASSHDTNNEQFF
CDR3nt: TGTGCCAGCAGTCATGACACCAACAATGAGCAGTTCTTC

d_gene: .
j_gene: TRBJ1-4
v_gene: TRBV10-3
CDR3aa: CAISESSGGKLFF
CDR3nt: TGTGCCATCAGTGAGTCCTCAGGAGGGAAACTGTTTTTT

d_gene: TRBD1
j_gene: TRBJ1-2
v_gene: TRBV27
CDR3aa: CASSPGTGKGYTF
CDR3nt: TGTGCCAGCAGTCCCGGGACAGGGAAAGGCTACACCTTC

d_gene: .
j_gene: TRBJ2-7
v_gene: TRBV6-2/TRBV6-3
CDR3aa: CASSYGAGPPSYEQYF
CDR3nt: TGTGCCAGCAGTTACGGCGCGGGGCCCCCTTCCTACGAGCAGTACTTC

d_gene: TRBD1
j_gene: TRBJ2-5
v_gene: TRBV7-9
CDR3aa: CASSLWWTGDRETQYF
CDR3nt: TGTGCCAGCAGCTTATGGTGGACAGGGGACCGAGAGACCCAGTACTTC

d_gene: TRBD2
j_gene: TRBJ2-1
v_gene: TRBV3-1/TRBV3-2
CDR3aa: CASSQERGLAGAYNEQFF
CDR3nt: TGTGCCAGCAGCCAAGAAAGGGGATTAGCGGGAGCCTACAATGAGCAGTTCTTC

d_gene: .
j_gene: TRBJ1-2
v_gene: TRBV6-1
CDR3aa: CASSEMGGGYTF
CDR3nt: TGTGCCAGCAGTGAAATGGGGGGTGGCTACACCTTC

d_gene: .
j_gene: TRBJ1-3
v_gene: TRBV3-1/TRBV3-2
CDR3aa: CASSARGASGNTIYF
CDR3nt: TGTGCCAGCAGCGCCCGGGGGGCCTCTGGAAACACCATATATTTT

d_gene: .
j_gene: TRBJ1-2
v_gene: TRBV29-1
CDR3aa: CSVLDSGSMHGYTF
CDR3nt: TGCAGCGTTTTGGACAGCGGTAGTATGCATGGCTACACCTTC

d_gene: TRBD1
j_gene: TRBJ2-1
v_gene: TRBV6-5
CDR3aa: CASSTGTAFYNEQFF
CDR3nt: TGTGCCAGCAGTACCGGGACAGCCTTTTACAATGAGCAGTTCTTC

d_gene: TRBD1
j_gene: TRBJ2-6
v_gene: TRBV6-5
CDR3aa: CASSSTGSSGANVLTF
CDR3nt: TGTGCCAGCAGTTCGACAGGGAGCTCTGGGGCCAACGTCCTGACTTTC

d_gene: .
j_gene: TRBJ2-7
v_gene: TRBV3-1/TRBV3-2
CDR3aa: CASSQGPATGYEQYF
CDR3nt: TGTGCCAGCAGCCAGGGCCCAGCGACAGGCTACGAGCAGTACTTC